This T cell receptor beta chain appears in the sequencing data of a study of blood T cell repertoires in COVID-19. Study-wide context: The United States, Italy and Spain were the sources of the acute and convalescent COVID-19 samples. The analysed material was cDNA or gDNA that came from T cells, B-cell-depleted T cells, or PBMCs.

In the authors' workflow: Reference gene primer amplification yielded estimated nucleated cell counts. Repertoires were generated with immunoSEQ multiplex PCR, while TCRdb's copy carries only in-frame clones and drops some. V, J and clone size derive from that table, while D and trimming were established from the DNA sequence. The data contain fewer than 120,000 clones, 75% to 85% of them singletons. The TCR was taken from a woman aged 60-75 years with acute or convalescent COVID-19. Sequencing used peripheral blood.

DNA for the CDR3: TGCGCCAGCAGCTTGGCCGGGTCGGTAACCTACAATGAGCAGTTCTTC. This gives the protein CASSLAGSVTYNEQFF. The rearrangement uses TRBV5-1 and TRBJ2-1; the D is unclear. The V and J ends lost 0 bases and 2 bases respectively, with 12 bases between them. The CDR3 has 16 residues. From germline, CDR1 is SGHRS and CDR2 YFSETQ. The variable domain in full, with the rest retrieved from reference TRBV5-1 and TRBJ2-1, is KAGVTQTPRYLIKTRGQQVTLSCSPISGHRSVSWYQQTPGQGLQFLFEYFSETQRNKGNFPGRFSGRQFSNSRSEMNVSTLELGDSALYLCASSLAGSVTYNEQFFGPGTRLTVL.